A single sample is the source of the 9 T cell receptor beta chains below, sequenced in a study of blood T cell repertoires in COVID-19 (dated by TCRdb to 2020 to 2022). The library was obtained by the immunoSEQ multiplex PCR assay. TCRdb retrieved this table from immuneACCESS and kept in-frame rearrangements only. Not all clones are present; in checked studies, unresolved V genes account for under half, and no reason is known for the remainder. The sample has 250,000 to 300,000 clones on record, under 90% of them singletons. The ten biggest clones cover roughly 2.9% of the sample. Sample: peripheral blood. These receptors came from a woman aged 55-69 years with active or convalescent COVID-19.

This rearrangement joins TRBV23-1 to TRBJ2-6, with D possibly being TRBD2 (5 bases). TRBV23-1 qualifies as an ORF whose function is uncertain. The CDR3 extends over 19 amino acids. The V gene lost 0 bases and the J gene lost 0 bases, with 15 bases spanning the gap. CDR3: CASSQSRDGEYSGANVLTF. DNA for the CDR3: TGCGCCAGCAGTCAATCGAGAGACGGGGAATACTCTGGGGCCAACGTCCTGACTTTC.

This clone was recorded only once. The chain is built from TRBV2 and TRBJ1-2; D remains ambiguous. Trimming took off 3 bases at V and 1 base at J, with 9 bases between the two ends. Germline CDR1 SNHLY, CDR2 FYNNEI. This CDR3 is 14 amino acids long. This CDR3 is CASSDRRGNYGYTF. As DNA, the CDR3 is TGTGCCAGCAGTGACCGTCGGGGTAACTATGGCTACACCTTC.

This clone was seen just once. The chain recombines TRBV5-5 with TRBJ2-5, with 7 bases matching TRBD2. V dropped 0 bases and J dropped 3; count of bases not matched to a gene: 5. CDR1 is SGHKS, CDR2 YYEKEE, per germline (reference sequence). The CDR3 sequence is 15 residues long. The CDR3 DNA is TGTGCCAGCAGCTTGGAATGGACTAGGGAAGAGACCCAGTACTTC. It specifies CASSLEWTREETQYF.

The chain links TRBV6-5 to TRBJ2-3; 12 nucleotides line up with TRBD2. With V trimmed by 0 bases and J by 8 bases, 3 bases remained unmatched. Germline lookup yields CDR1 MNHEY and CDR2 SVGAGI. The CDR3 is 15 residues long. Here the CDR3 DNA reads TGTGCCAGCAGTTACTCGACTAGCGGGGGAGCTACGCAGTATTTT. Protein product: CASSYSTSGGATQYF.

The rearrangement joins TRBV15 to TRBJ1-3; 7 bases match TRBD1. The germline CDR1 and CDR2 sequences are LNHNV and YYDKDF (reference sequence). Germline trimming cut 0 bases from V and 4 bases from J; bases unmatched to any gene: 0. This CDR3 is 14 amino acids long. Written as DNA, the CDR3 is TGTGCCACCAGCAGAGAAGGGGGCGGAAACACCATATATTTT. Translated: CATSREGGGNTIYF.

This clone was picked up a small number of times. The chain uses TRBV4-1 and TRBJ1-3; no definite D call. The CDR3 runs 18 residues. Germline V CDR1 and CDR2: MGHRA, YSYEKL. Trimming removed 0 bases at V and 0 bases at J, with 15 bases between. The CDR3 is CASSQDHPGSNSGNTIYF. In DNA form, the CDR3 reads TGCGCCAGCAGCCAAGATCATCCGGGTAGTAACTCTGGAAACACCATATATTTT.

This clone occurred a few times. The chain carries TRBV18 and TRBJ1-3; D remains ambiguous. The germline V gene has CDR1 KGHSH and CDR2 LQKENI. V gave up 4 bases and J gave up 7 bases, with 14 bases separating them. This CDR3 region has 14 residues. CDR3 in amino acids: CASSLSPGSNTIYF. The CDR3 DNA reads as TGTGCCAGCTCACTATCCCCGGGATCGAACACCATATATTTT.

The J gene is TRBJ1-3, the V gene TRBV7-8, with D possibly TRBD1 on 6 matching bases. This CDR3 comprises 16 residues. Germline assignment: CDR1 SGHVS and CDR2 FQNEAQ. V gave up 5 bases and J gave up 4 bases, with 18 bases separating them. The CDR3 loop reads CASSPRQDPLGNTIYF. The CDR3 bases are TGTGCCAGCAGCCCCCGACAGGATCCTCTAGGAAACACCATATATTTT.

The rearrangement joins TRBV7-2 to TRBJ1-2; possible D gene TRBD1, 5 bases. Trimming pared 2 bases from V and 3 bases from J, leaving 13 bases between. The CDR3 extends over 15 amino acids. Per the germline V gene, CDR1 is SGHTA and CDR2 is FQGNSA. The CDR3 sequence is CASSLPAGGDYGYTF. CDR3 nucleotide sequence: TGTGCCAGCAGCTTACCCGCGGGGGGAGACTATGGCTACACCTTC. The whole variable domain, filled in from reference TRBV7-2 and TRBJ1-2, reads GAGVSQSPSNKVTEKGKDVELRCDPISGHTALYWYRQSLGQGLEFLIYFQGNSAPDKSGLPSDRFSAERTGGSVSTLTIQRTQQEDSAVYLCASSLPAGGDYGYTFGSGTRLTVV.